This TCR beta chain was captured by sequencing in a study of immune evolution from preneoplasia to lung adenocarcinoma. This CDR3 is built from 13 residues. Trimming pared 4 bases from V and 5 bases from J, leaving 11 bases between. Germline lookup yields CDR1 SEHNR and CDR2 FQNEAQ (reference sequence). Here immunoSEQ multiplex PCR was the method, and the copy in TCRdb shows in-frame clones only, minus some. This table has 16,000 or so clones, approximately 86% appearing once. Two lung cancer pathologists independently confirmed each histologic diagnosis. The chain couples TRBV7-9 to TRBJ1-2; D not certain. The sequence was collected from a person aged 70 to 85 with invasive lung adenocarcinoma. The specimen was FFPE invasive lung adenocarcinoma tissue. The CDR3 coding sequence is TGTGCCAGCAGCTGGCCGGGTCCATATGGCTACACCTTC. It translates to CASSWPGPYGYTF.